This T cell receptor beta chain was profiled in a study of human T cells and chemical hapten exposure. V lost 7 bases, J lost 0 bases, and 6 bases lay in between. Germline CDR1 and CDR2: SQVTM and ANQGSEA. The CDR3 runs 12 residues. One entry per CDR3 protein results from TCRdb running MiXCR on the RACE reads. The top ten clones hold 4.5% to 6.5% of a sample with 28,000 or so distinct CDR3 sequences, nearly 6% of them seen once. Described time point: patch test 3, about 24 weeks after DPC sensitization. Treatment in this sample: therapeutic diphenylcyclopropenone sensitization with weekly scalp DPC. This clonotype was counted ten times or more.

The chain recombines TRBV29-1 with TRBJ2-2; D gene uncertain. The receptor's source is a man under 40 with alopecia areata. Some clones in this sample may be carry-over from other donors' samples. Sequenced material: whole blood, taken in connection with sensitization to the hapten diphenylcyclopropenone (DPC). CDR3 sequence reads: CSAATNTGELFF. In nucleotides, the CDR3 is TGCAGCGCCGCCACGAACACCGGGGAGCTGTTTTTT.